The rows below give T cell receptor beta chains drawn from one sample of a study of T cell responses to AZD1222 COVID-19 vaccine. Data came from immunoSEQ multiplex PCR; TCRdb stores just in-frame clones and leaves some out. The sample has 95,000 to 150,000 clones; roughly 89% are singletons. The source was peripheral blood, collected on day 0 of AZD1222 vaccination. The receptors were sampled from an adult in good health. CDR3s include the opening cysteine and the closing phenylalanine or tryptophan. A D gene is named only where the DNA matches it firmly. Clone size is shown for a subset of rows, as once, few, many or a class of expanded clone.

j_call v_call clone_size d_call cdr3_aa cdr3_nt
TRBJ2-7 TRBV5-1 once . CASSLAIGDVGGEQYF TGCGCCAGCAGCTTGGCAATCGGGGATGTCGGTGGGGAGCAGTACTTC
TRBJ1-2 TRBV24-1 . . CATSDLGGSGYTF TGTGCCACCAGTGATTTGGGGGGAAGCGGCTACACCTTC
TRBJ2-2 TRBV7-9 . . CASSLVSTGELFF TGTGCCAGCAGCTTAGTCAGCACCGGGGAGCTGTTTTTT
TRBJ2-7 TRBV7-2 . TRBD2 CASSLGASGRTYEQYF TGTGCCAGCAGCTTAGGGGCTAGCGGGAGAACCTACGAGCAGTACTTC
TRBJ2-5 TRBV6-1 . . CASSEAVGTLRETQYF TGTGCCAGCAGTGAAGCCGTTGGGACATTAAGAGAGACCCAGTACTTC
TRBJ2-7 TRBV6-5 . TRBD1 CASSKTGNYEQYF TGTGCCAGCAGTAAGACAGGGAACTACGAGCAGTACTTC
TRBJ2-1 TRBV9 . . CASSAQQGVSWNEQFF TGTGCCAGCAGCGCACAACAGGGAGTGTCCTGGAATGAGCAGTTCTTC
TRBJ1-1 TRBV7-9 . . CASSLDSGSNTEAFF TGTGCCAGCAGCTTAGACAGCGGCTCGAACACTGAAGCTTTCTTT
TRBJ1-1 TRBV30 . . CAWSVVAGGTTEAFF TGTGCCTGGAGTGTAGTGGCGGGGGGGACCACTGAAGCTTTCTTT
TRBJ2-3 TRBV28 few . CASSYFVVAVTDTQYF TGTGCCAGCAGTTATTTTGTAGTAGCGGTCACAGATACGCAGTATTTT
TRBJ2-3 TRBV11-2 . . CASSPELGRRSDTQYF TGTGCCAGCAGCCCCGAACTAGGACGGAGGTCAGATACGCAGTATTTT
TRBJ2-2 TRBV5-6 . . CASSLGDGTGELFF TGTGCCAGCAGCTTGGGGGACGGAACCGGGGAGCTGTTTTTT
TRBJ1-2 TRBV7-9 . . CASSWDNDYGYTF TGTGCCAGCAGCTGGGACAACGATTACGGCTACACCTTC
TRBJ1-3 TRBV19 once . CASSMAGAGNTIYF TGTGCCAGTAGTATGGCGGGAGCTGGAAACACCATATATTTT
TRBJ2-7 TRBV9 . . CASSVGPNPEFYEQYF TGTGCCAGCAGCGTAGGTCCCAACCCCGAGTTCTACGAGCAGTACTTC
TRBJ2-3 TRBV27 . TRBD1 CASRPYRQGGTDTQYF TGTGCCAGCAGACCCTATAGACAGGGTGGAACAGATACGCAGTATTTT
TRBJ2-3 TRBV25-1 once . CASSGDNTDTQYF TGTGCCAGCAGTGGGGACAACACAGATACGCAGTATTTT
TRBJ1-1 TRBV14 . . CASSQGTDTEAFF TGTGCCAGCAGCCAAGGTACAGACACTGAAGCTTTCTTT
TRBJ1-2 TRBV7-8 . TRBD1 CASSSQGWSGYTF TGTGCCAGCAGCTCACAGGGGTGGAGTGGCTACACCTTC
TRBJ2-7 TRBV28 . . CASSFGGVGEQYF TGTGCCAGCAGTTTCGGAGGGGTGGGGGAGCAGTACTTC
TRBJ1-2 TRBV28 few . CASSPGTDYGYTF TGTGCCAGCAGTCCCGGGACGGACTATGGCTACACCTTC
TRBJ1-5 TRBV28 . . CASSFPDSFNQPQHF TGTGCCAGCAGTTTCCCGGACAGTTTCAATCAGCCCCAGCATTTT
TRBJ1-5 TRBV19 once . CASNTPGRTYQPQHF TGTGCCAGTAACACCCCGGGACGGACTTATCAGCCCCAGCATTTT
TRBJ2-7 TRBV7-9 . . CASSLGLSGEQYF TGTGCCAGCAGCTTAGGACTGTCCGGCGAGCAGTACTTC
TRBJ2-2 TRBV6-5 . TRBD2 CASSYDPGGFTGELFF TGTGCCAGCAGTTACGATCCCGGGGGGTTCACCGGGGAGCTGTTTTTT
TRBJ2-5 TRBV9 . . CASSPNSRAQETQYF TGTGCCAGCAGCCCCAATTCCAGGGCCCAAGAGACCCAGTACTTC
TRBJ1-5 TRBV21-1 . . CATRGTFGAGGNQPQHF TGTGCCACCCGGGGGACTTTCGGTGCGGGGGGCAATCAGCCCCAGCATTTT
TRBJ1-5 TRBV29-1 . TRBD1 CSVVGTGNQPQHF TGCAGCGTTGTTGGGACAGGCAATCAGCCCCAGCATTTT
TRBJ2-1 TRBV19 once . CASSIEVASYNEQFF TGTGCCAGTAGTATCGAGGTTGCCTCGTACAATGAGCAGTTCTTC
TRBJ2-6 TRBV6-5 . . CARVPGAGANVLTF TGTGCCAGGGTACCAGGGGCGGGGGCCAACGTCCTGACTTTC
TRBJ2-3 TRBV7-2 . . CASSLDGVYTDTQYF TGTGCCAGCAGCTTAGACGGGGTTTACACAGATACGCAGTATTTT
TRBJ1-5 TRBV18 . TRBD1 CASVQGTGVGNQPQHF TGTGCCAGCGTTCAAGGGACAGGGGTAGGCAATCAGCCCCAGCATTTT
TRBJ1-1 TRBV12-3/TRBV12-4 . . CASSFVRTEAFF TGTGCCAGCAGTTTCGTCCGCACTGAAGCTTTCTTT